A single sample is the source of the 5 T cell receptor beta chains below, sequenced in a study of blood T cell repertoires in COVID-19. Generated by immunoSEQ multiplex PCR, the TCRdb table keeps only in-frame clones and is missing some. This repertoire shows over 350,000 clones, more than 75% found once; its top ten account for 1.2%. Material: PBMCs or T cells enriched from blood (not recorded which). These receptors were collected from a woman in her late teens or twenties who had recovered from COVID-19.

As concerns this clone: This CDR3 is also generated by other DNA sequences in the sample. V and J are TRBV6-5 and TRBJ1-1; unclear D gene. The CDR3 runs to 14 residues. Deletions cut 0 bases from V and 2 bases from J, with 7 bases between. Germline loops: CDR1 MNHEY, CDR2 SVGAGI. The CDR3 sequence is CASSYSGSNTEAFF. For the CDR3, the DNA is TGTGCCAGCAGTTACTCGGGCAGTAACACTGAAGCTTTCTTT.

The rearrangement uses TRBV28 and TRBJ1-6; 11 bases line up with TRBD1. Unmatched junction bases numbered 4, after V lost 6 bases and J lost 9 bases. The germline V gene encodes CDR1 MDHEN and CDR2 SYDVKM. CDR3 size: 14 residues. The CDR3 sequence: CASSPGQGASPLHF. CDR3 DNA: TGTGCCAGCAGCCCCGGACAGGGGGCTTCACCCCTCCACTTT.

The chain is built from TRBV5-1 and TRBJ1-1, with D tentatively TRBD1 (5 bases). CDR3 length: 15 amino acids. From germline, CDR1 is SGHRS and CDR2 YFSETQ. The V end was cut by 4 bases, the J end by 1 base, with 14 bases between. The CDR3 region is CASSPVAGGNTEAFF. The CDR3 region has the DNA TGCGCCAGCAGCCCGGTGGCGGGGGGGAACACTGAAGCTTTCTTT.

The rearrangement joins TRBV27 to TRBJ1-1, with a possible D match to TRBD1 (5 bases). Germline-derived CDR1 and CDR2 are MNHEY and SMNVEV (reference sequence). V lost 4 bases and J lost 5, with 14 bases in between. The CDR3 has 14 amino acids. CDR3 nucleotides: TGTGCCAGCAGTTCCTTAGTCCGGGGGACTGAAGCTTTCTTT. It yields the protein CASSSLVRGTEAFF.

The genes are TRBV6-5 and TRBJ1-4; TRBD1 agrees at 7 bases. The length of the CDR3 is 15 residues. V was clipped by 10 bases and J by 7 bases; unmatched bases: 15. The germline CDR1 and CDR2 sequences are MNHEY and SVGAGI. The DNA for the CDR3 is TGTGCCACCCGCAGGGGGTCTAGGACCTTTGAAAAACTGTTTTTT. Amino acid sequence: CATRRGSRTFEKLFF.